The sequence of this TCR beta chain was determined in a study of blood T cells in healthy people across ages. There are a few counts of this clonotype. Next came a second PCR, run for about 6 to 12 cycles, which used a sample-barcoded 5' primer along with a J-beta primer mix. TCRdb re-called the 5' RACE reads with MiXCR, one entry per CDR3 protein. Of 500,000 to 600,000 distinct CDR3 sequences listed, about 25% are singletons. V was trimmed by 5 bases and J by 3 bases, leaving 14 bases between them. The CDR3 runs to 16 residues. CDR1 SEHNR and CDR2 FQNEAQ come from the germline V gene (reference sequence).

The sample comprised blood. The chain joins TRBV7-9 to TRBJ2-6; D might be TRBD2 (5 bases). This receptor was taken from a woman in her 70s in good health. CDR3 bases: TGTGCCAGCAGCCCCCCTCTGGGAGTTGGGGCCAACGTCCTGACTTTC. This encodes CASSPPLGVGANVLTF.